This is a list of T cell receptor beta chains from one sample in a study of molecular identifiers for immune sequencing clone quantification. TCRdb recomputed calls from the PCR reads with MiXCR, one row per CDR3 protein. Of 600,000 to 650,000 distinct CDR3 sequences in the sample, 20% were seen once. The sequenced material came from naive CD8+ T cells from blood, with Jurkat cell RNA spiked in. The receptors here all came from a human donor in good health. Some libraries in this study had Jurkat cell RNA spiked in. Each CDR3 is given without its conserved first and last residue.

j_call | v_call | cdr3_aa
TRBJ1-3 | TRBV11-2 | ASSREWGGSGNTIY
TRBJ2-5 | TRBV4-1 | ASSQLPTSGGVLQETQY
TRBJ2-5 | TRBV27 | ASGLLAGGKETQY
TRBJ2-1 | TRBV6-2/TRBV6-3 | ASTPVLRRGGSYNEQF
TRBJ2-7 | TRBV5-4 | ASSPNPSYEQY
TRBJ2-7 | TRBV6-2/TRBV6-3 | ASSFSMGWSEQY
TRBJ2-3 | TRBV29-1 | SVEAKRSTDTQY
TRBJ1-2 | TRBV6-1 | ASSDYGYT
TRBJ2-3 | TRBV4-1 | ASSQHVTDTQY
TRBJ2-5 | TRBV19 | ASSIAGTGRETQY
TRBJ1-1 | TRBV19 | ASRDPYDTEAF
TRBJ2-3 | TRBV4-3 | ASSQERGRITDTQY
TRBJ1-1 | TRBV6-5 | ASSYGPGNTEAF
TRBJ2-3 | TRBV5-1 | ASSLEASEQDTQY
TRBJ2-1 | TRBV19 | ASSIWTGESAEQF
TRBJ2-7 | TRBV9 | ASSVAEGTSYEQY
TRBJ2-7 | TRBV10-1 | ASSDRTYEQY
TRBJ2-3 | TRBV30 | AWSAGTTSTDTQY
TRBJ2-7 | TRBV11-2 | ASSLTGTVYREQY
TRBJ2-6 | TRBV7-9 | ASSFPGSESSGANVLT
TRBJ2-1 | TRBV27 | ASSFLLAGGNEQF
TRBJ1-1 | TRBV12-5 | ASGLTTGFTEAF
TRBJ1-1 | TRBV29-1 | SVQRDTEAF
TRBJ1-1 | TRBV7-9 | ASSPGVAAPEAF
TRBJ2-4 | TRBV5-6 | ASSLSLRRGGLVAKNIQY
TRBJ1-1 | TRBV5-1 | ASSWNGEAF
TRBJ2-7 | TRBV7-2 | ASSLIGAAYEQY